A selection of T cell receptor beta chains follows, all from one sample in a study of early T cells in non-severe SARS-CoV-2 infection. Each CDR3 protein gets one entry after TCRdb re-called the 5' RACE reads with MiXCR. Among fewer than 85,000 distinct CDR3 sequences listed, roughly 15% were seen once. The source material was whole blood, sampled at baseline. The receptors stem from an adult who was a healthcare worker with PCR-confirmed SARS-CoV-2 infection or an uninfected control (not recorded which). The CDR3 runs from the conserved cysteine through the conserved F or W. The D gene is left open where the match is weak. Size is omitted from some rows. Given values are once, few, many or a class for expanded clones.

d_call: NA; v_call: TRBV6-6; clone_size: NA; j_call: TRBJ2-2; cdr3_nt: TGTGCCAGCAGTTACGGCCGGGGCGAATCCGGGGAGCTGTTTTTT; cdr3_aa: CASSYGRGESGELFF
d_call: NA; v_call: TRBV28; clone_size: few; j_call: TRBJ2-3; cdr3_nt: TGTGCCAGCAGTTCCTCCGGGACCCCGAATGCAGATACGCAGTATTTT; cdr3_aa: CASSSSGTPNADTQYF
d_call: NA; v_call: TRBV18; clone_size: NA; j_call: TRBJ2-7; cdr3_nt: TGTGCCAGCTCACCAGGGAGCTCCTACGAGCAGTACTTC; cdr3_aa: CASSPGSSYEQYF
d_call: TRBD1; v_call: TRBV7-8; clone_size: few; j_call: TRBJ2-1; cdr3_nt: TGTGCCAGCAGCTTTAGGACAGGCCGGGTCAATGAGCAGTTCTTC; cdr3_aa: CASSFRTGRVNEQFF
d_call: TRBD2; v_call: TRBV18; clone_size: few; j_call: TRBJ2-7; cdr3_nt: TGTGCCAGCTCACCACCCGGGACTACTACCTACGAGCAGTACTTC; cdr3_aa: CASSPPGTTTYEQYF
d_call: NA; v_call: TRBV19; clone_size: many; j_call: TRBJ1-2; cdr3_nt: TGTGCCAGTAGTATTACGGAGTATGGCTACACCTTC; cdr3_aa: CASSITEYGYTF
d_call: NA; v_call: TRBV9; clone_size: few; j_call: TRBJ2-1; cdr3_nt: TGTGCCAGCAGCGTGACGGACAGCGTGTCCTACAATGAGCAGTTCTTC; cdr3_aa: CASSVTDSVSYNEQFF
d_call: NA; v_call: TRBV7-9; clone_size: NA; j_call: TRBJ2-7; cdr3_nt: TGTGCCAGCAGCCGGGGCGGGGCTACCTACGAGCAGTACTTC; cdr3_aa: CASSRGGATYEQYF
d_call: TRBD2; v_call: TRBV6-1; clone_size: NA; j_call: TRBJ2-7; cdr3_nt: TGTGCCAGCAGTGAAGGTCTAGCGGGGGGCGAGCAGTACTTC; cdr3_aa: CASSEGLAGGEQYF
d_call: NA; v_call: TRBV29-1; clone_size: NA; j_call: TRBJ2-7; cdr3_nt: TGCAGCGTTGAGGTGGGATCCTACGAGCAGTACTTC; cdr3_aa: CSVEVGSYEQYF
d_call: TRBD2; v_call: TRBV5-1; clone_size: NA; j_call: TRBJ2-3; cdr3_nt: TGCGCCAGCAGCTTGGAGGGGACTAGAGGCACAGATACGCAGTATTTT; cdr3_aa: CASSLEGTRGTDTQYF
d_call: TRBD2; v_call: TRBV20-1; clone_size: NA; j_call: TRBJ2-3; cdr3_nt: TGCAGTCCGAGACTAGCGGGGGTCACAGATACGCAGTATTTT; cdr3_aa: CSPRLAGVTDTQYF
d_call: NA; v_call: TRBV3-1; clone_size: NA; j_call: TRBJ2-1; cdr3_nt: TGTGCCAGCAGCCGCAGGCAGGGAAATGAGCAGTTCTTC; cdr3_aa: CASSRRQGNEQFF
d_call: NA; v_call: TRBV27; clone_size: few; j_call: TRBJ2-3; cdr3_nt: TGTGCCAGCAACAGCGGAATAGAACCGAATACGCAGTATTTT; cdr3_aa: CASNSGIEPNTQYF
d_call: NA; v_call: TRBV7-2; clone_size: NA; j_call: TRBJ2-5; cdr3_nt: TGTGCCAGCAGCTCGCCTCCGCAGGGCCAAGAGACCCAGTACTTC; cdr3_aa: CASSSPPQGQETQYF
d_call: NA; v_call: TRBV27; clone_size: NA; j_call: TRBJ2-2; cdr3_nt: TGTGCCAGCAGTTTACGTGGAATTCCCGGGGAGCTGTTTTTT; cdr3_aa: CASSLRGIPGELFF
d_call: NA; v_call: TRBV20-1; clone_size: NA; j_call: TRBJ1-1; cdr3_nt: TGCAGTGCTAGAGTGGGGACTGAAAACACTGAAGCTTTCTTT; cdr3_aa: CSARVGTENTEAFF
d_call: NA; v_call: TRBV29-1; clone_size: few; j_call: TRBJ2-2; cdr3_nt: TGCAGCACGGCGTCAGCGGCGAACACCGGGGAGCTGTTTTTT; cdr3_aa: CSTASAANTGELFF
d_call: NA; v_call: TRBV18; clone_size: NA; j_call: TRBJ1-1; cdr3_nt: TGTGCCAGCTCAATGACACCGAACACTGAAGCTTTCTTT; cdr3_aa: CASSMTPNTEAFF
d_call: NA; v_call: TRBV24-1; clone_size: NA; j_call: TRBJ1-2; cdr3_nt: TGTGCCACCAGTCCGGGGGTTGGCTACACCTTC; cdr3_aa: CATSPGVGYTF
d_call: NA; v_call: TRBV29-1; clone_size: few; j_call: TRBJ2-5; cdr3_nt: TGCAGCGTTGAAGAGGCCCCTGAGACCCAGTACTTC; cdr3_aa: CSVEEAPETQYF
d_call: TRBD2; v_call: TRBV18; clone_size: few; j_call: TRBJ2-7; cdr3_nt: TGTGCCAGCTCACCAGGGGGACTACCGTCCTACGAGCAGTACTTC; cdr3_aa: CASSPGGLPSYEQYF
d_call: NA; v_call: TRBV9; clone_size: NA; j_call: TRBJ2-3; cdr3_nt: TGTGCCAGTGAAGGTTTGGCAGATACGCAGTATTTT; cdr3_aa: CASEGLADTQYF
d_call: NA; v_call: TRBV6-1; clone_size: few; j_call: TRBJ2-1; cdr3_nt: TGTGCCAGCAGTGAAGCTGGTGGAGGAGGGAATGAGCAGTTCTTC; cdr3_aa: CASSEAGGGGNEQFF
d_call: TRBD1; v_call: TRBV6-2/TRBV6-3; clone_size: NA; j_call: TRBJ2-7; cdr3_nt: TGTGCCAGCAAGGACAGGGGCTACGAGCAGTACTTC; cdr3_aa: CASKDRGYEQYF
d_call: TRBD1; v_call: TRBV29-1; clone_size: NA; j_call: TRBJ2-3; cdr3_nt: TGCAGCGTTGACCAGGGGGCAGATACGCAGTATTTT; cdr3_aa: CSVDQGADTQYF
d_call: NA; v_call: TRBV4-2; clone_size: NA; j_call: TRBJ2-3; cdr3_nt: TGTGCCAGCAGCCCGGAGAGGAGGGGCACAGATACGCAGTATTTT; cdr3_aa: CASSPERRGTDTQYF